These T cell receptor beta chains were read from a single sample in a study of identifying expanded T cells in peripheral blood. Here immunoSEQ multiplex PCR was the method, and the copy in TCRdb shows in-frame clones only, minus some. The sample holds 70,000 to 95,000 clones, approximately 91% seen once. The sequenced sample was blood. The receptor set was obtained from a person aged 18 to 75 in good health. Each CDR3 is given without its conserved first and last residue. Each record gives: J gene, V gene, CDR3 protein.

J: TRBJ2-1
V: TRBV29-1
CDR3: SAGTKETAYNEQF

J: TRBJ2-1
V: TRBV6-4
CDR3: ASSDGTSGGNEQF

J: TRBJ2-1
V: TRBV27
CDR3: ASSTGVSYNEQF

J: TRBJ2-3
V: TRBV4-1
CDR3: ASSYAGADTQY

J: TRBJ1-5
V: TRBV5-1
CDR3: ASSLQGPNQPQH

J: TRBJ2-1
V: TRBV4-3
CDR3: ASSQVTSNEQF

J: TRBJ2-1
V: TRBV2
CDR3: ASSEGLYNEQF

J: TRBJ2-7
V: TRBV6-4
CDR3: ASSESGNRTYEQY

J: TRBJ1-5
V: TRBV2
CDR3: ASSNGDQPQH

J: TRBJ2-7
V: TRBV30
CDR3: AWRNKWAAGPEQY

J: TRBJ2-5
V: TRBV10-3
CDR3: AISTGFRETQY

J: TRBJ2-3
V: TRBV9
CDR3: ASSPSGLTDTQY

J: TRBJ1-2
V: TRBV5-5
CDR3: ASSLVSRGRIYGYT

J: TRBJ2-3
V: TRBV5-1
CDR3: ASSLSGGGAADTQY

J: TRBJ2-5
V: TRBV30
CDR3: AWSATWYQETQY

J: TRBJ1-1
V: TRBV6-1
CDR3: ASSGGTGGYTEAF

J: TRBJ1-5
V: TRBV19
CDR3: ASSTGTELVDQPQH

J: TRBJ2-7
V: TRBV19
CDR3: ASSFRQGGEQY

J: TRBJ1-5
V: TRBV12-2
CDR3: ARDRGGNNQPQH

J: TRBJ1-6
V: TRBV28
CDR3: ASSPITGYGSYNSPLH

J: TRBJ1-1
V: TRBV5-1
CDR3: ASSLRVRGVYTEAF

J: TRBJ2-7
V: TRBV2
CDR3: ASSESGGSYEQY

J: TRBJ2-5
V: TRBV20-1
CDR3: SARETQY

J: TRBJ2-7
V: TRBV27
CDR3: ASSLSFPHYEQY

J: TRBJ1-1
V: TRBV5-1
CDR3: ASSLEGRNTEAF

J: TRBJ2-5
V: TRBV5-1
CDR3: ASSAVRETQY

J: TRBJ1-1
V: TRBV28
CDR3: ASIPSRGQPDTEAF

J: TRBJ2-4
V: TRBV4-1
CDR3: ASSPTVPLNAKNIQY

J: TRBJ2-7
V: TRBV30
CDR3: AWSVPDKGYEQY

J: TRBJ2-7
V: TRBV15
CDR3: ATSRDPGGYYEQY

J: TRBJ1-5
V: TRBV7-3
CDR3: ASSLGWDGGQPQH

J: TRBJ1-1
V: TRBV5-3
CDR3: ARLPLEAF

J: TRBJ1-1
V: TRBV19
CDR3: ASSTYRGRVTEAF

J: TRBJ2-3
V: TRBV4-2
CDR3: ASSLFLGGGADTQY

J: -
V: TRBV15
CDR3: ATSSPSGSSYEQY

J: TRBJ2-7
V: TRBV6-5
CDR3: ASSYDRLRSEQY

J: TRBJ2-1
V: TRBV27
CDR3: ASSLVGAGYEQF

J: TRBJ1-5
V: TRBV28
CDR3: ASRPIGYNQPQH

J: TRBJ2-1
V: TRBV5-1
CDR3: ASNPLLAPSYNEQF

J: TRBJ2-1
V: TRBV18
CDR3: ASSPFAGGLNEQF

J: TRBJ1-2
V: TRBV19
CDR3: ASTSDRLYGYT

J: TRBJ1-1
V: TRBV7-8
CDR3: ASSLAQGIFTEAF

J: TRBJ1-1
V: TRBV7-2
CDR3: ASSKGQLNTEAF

J: TRBJ1-1
V: TRBV10-2
CDR3: ASSEGRGGEAF

J: TRBJ2-7
V: TRBV14
CDR3: ASSPAGGVPYEQY

J: TRBJ2-5
V: TRBV11-1
CDR3: ASSHIDRVKETQY

J: TRBJ1-2
V: TRBV28
CDR3: ASSSPTGLTGRYGYT

J: TRBJ2-3
V: TRBV11-2
CDR3: ASAVNGLSTDTQY

J: TRBJ2-2
V: TRBV12-5
CDR3: ASGLGTSTGELF

J: TRBJ2-1
V: TRBV30
CDR3: ASGRNEQF

J: TRBJ2-5
V: TRBV18
CDR3: ASSPTGETQY

J: TRBJ2-3
V: TRBV7-2
CDR3: ASSGRLGGGRPDTQY

J: TRBJ2-4
V: TRBV7-2
CDR3: ASSLAPPSVILAKNIQY

J: TRBJ1-3
V: TRBV19
CDR3: ASASTGNTIY

J: TRBJ2-5
V: TRBV27
CDR3: ASSFFPFSWTQY

J: TRBJ1-3
V: TRBV9
CDR3: ASSPRNPNDSGNTIY

J: TRBJ2-3
V: TRBV9
CDR3: ASSVGLAGHSTDTQY

J: TRBJ2-7
V: TRBV27
CDR3: ASRYDRGATYEQY

J: TRBJ2-1
V: TRBV30
CDR3: AWSRTSGYNEQF